Below are 27 T cell receptor beta chains sequenced from a single sample in a study of technical replicates of blood from several donors. The assay was immunoSEQ multiplex PCR, and TCRdb's table has in-frame clones only and misses some. The top ten clones hold roughly 0.19% of a sample with under 80,000 clones, roughly 96% of them seen once. Sequences were obtained from T cells isolated from PBMCs. The receptors here all came from a human donor in good health.

The chain employs TRBV5-1 and TRBJ2-5, with 13 bases aligning to TRBD2. The CDR3 is made up of 20 amino acids. Germline V lookup: CDR1 SGHRS, CDR2 YFSETQ. The trim removed 2 bases at V and 1 base at J, leaving 14 bases unmatched. CDR3 residues: CASSLFGLAGVSLAQETQYF. Written as DNA, the CDR3 is TGCGCCAGCAGCTTATTCGGACTAGCGGGAGTATCCCTAGCCCAAGAGACCCAGTACTTC.

The gene calls are TRBV19 and TRBJ2-7, with D uncertain. The CDR3 spans 14 residues. The V end was cut by 9 bases, the J end by 2 bases, with 17 bases between. The germline V gene encodes CDR1 LNHDA and CDR2 SQIVND (reference sequence). CDR3 DNA sequence: TGTGCCAGCTCCCCCGCCGCGCCCACCTACGAGCAGTACTTC. This translates into CASSPAAPTYEQYF.

CDR3 coding DNA: TGCGCCAGCAGCTTGGGTACGGGTGTTACCTATGGCTACACCTTC. Amino acid sequence: CASSLGTGVTYGYTF. The rearrangement joins TRBV5-1 to TRBJ1-2; D unclear. This CDR3 spans 15 amino acids. Looked up from germline, CDR1 is SGHRS and CDR2 is YFSETQ. V was pared by 0 bases and J by 4 bases, with 13 bases between.

The chain has TRBV11-2 and TRBJ1-2; D remains unclear. Germline CDR1 and CDR2: SGHAT and FQNNGV. The CDR3 covers 15 residues. Trimming stripped 5 bases from V and 1 base from J, with 14 bases between. CDR3 residues: CASSGLLQYNYGYTF. Here the CDR3 DNA reads TGTGCCAGCAGCGGACTCCTACAGTATAACTATGGCTACACCTTC.

This chain's CDR3 is CASSQDGRQYGYTF. The CDR3 region has the DNA TGTGCCAGCAGCCAAGATGGGCGACAGTATGGCTACACCTTC. The V and J genes are TRBV4-2 and TRBJ1-2; D perhaps matches TRBD1 (5 bases). Germline loops: CDR1 LGHNA, CDR2 YNFKEQ. There are 14 residues in the CDR3. Between the trimmed V and J ends, which lost 0 bases and 5 bases, there was a span of 10 bases.

The J gene is TRBJ1-1, the V gene TRBV5-1, with TRBD1 matching over 7 bases. This CDR3 has 14 residues. Trimming at V came to 1 base and at J to 2 bases, leaving 2 bases not matched to a gene. The germline V gene encodes CDR1 SGHRS and CDR2 YFSETQ. CDR3 nucleotide sequence: TGCGCCAGCAGCTTGCAGGGGGGTAACACTGAAGCTTTCTTT. Translation: CASSLQGGNTEAFF.

The rearrangement links TRBV11-3 to TRBJ2-1; 11 nucleotides match TRBD1. V was pared by 1 base and J by 7 bases, with 3 bases of the junction left unmatched. Looked up from germline, CDR1 is SGHNT and CDR2 is YENEEA. CDR3 length: 15 residues. This CDR3 reads CASSLGGQGANEQFF. DNA of the CDR3: TGTGCCAGCAGCTTAGGAGGACAGGGGGCGAATGAGCAGTTCTTC.

Here the CDR3 DNA reads TGTGCCACCAGCAGTATTAGCGGGAGGGGCGGTGAGCAGTTCTTC. Its translation: CATSSISGRGGEQFF. The chain carries TRBV15 and TRBJ2-1, with TRBD2 matching over 11 bases. Germline CDR1 and CDR2: LNHNV and YYDKDF (reference sequence). J was trimmed by 9 bases and V by 3 bases; bases with no gene match: 7. CDR3 length: 15 residues.

This chain connects TRBV19 to TRBJ2-6; D might be TRBD2 (5 bases). The CDR3 consists of 15 residues. V was shortened by 5 bases and J by 1 base, with 9 bases between the two germline ends. The germline gives CDR1 LNHDA, CDR2 SQIVND (reference sequence). The CDR3, as DNA: TGTGCCAGTAGTGGATCGGGATCTGGGGCCAACGTCCTGACTTTC. This sequence encodes CASSGSGSGANVLTF.

The rearrangement joins TRBV10-1 to TRBJ2-5, with 8 bases lining up with TRBD1. The germline CDR1 and CDR2 sequences are WNHNN and SYGVQD (reference sequence). The V segment lost 3 bases and the J segment 4 bases; nucleotides outside the gene matches: 1. This CDR3 region has 13 residues. CDR3 coding DNA: TGCGCCAGCAGTGACAGGGGGCGAGAGACCCAGTACTTC. Residues: CASSDRGRETQYF.

The chain couples TRBV19 to TRBJ2-2; no clear D gene. The CDR3 runs to 16 residues. The V gene lost 6 bases and the J gene lost 4 bases, with 18 bases spanning the gap. Germline V CDR1 and CDR2: LNHDA, SQIVND (reference sequence). The CDR3 region is CASRAQPNSLTGELFF. Written as DNA, the CDR3 is TGTGCCAGTAGAGCCCAACCGAATAGCCTCACCGGGGAGCTGTTTTTT.

The J gene is TRBJ2-2, the V gene TRBV30; the match to TRBD2 covers 8 bases. Unmatched junction bases numbered 4, after V lost 2 bases and J lost 5 bases. CDR1 and CDR2 from the germline V gene are GTSNPN and SVGIG (reference sequence). This CDR3 is built from 14 residues. CDR3 residues: CAWSSGLATGELFF. The CDR3 DNA sequence: TGTGCCTGGAGTAGTGGACTAGCTACCGGGGAGCTGTTTTTT.

The V call is TRBV5-4, the J call TRBJ1-2; no firm D call. This CDR3 has 15 amino acids. CDR1 is SGHNT, CDR2 YYREEE, per germline (reference sequence). The germline V and J ends were trimmed by 5 bases and 3 bases, with 17 bases remaining between them. The chain's CDR3 is CASSRPGVSDYGYTF. The CDR3 region has the DNA TGTGCCAGCAGTCGACCCGGGGTGTCGGACTATGGCTACACCTTC.

This chain uses TRBV28 with TRBJ2-7, with 8 bases matching TRBD2. The CDR3 covers 13 residues. The germline V gene has CDR1 MDHEN and CDR2 SYDVKM. The ends lost 6 bases at V and 4 bases at J; junction bases unmatched: 5. The CDR3 reads CASRVAGPYEQYF. CDR3 DNA sequence: TGTGCCAGCAGAGTAGCGGGACCGTACGAGCAGTACTTC.

V is TRBV15 and J is TRBJ2-7; the D gene is possibly TRBD1 (5 bases). Trimming cost V 0 bases and J 7 bases, with 16 bases left between them. The CDR3 contains 15 residues. Germline CDR1 and CDR2: LNHNV and YYDKDF (reference sequence). The CDR3 sequence: CATSREDVGLREQYF. CDR3 nucleotides: TGTGCCACCAGCAGAGAAGACGTGGGGCTCCGAGAGCAGTACTTC.

The genes are TRBV7-9 and TRBJ2-1; 11 positions match TRBD2. V trimming: 5 bases; J trimming: 4 bases; junction bases outside the gene matches: 4. CDR3 length: 15 residues. The germline CDR1 and CDR2 sequences are SEHNR and FQNEAQ (reference sequence). The CDR3 region is CASSPIAGGYNEQFF. For the CDR3, the DNA is TGTGCCAGCAGCCCCATAGCGGGAGGGTACAATGAGCAGTTCTTC. The variable domain in full, completed from reference TRBV7-9 and TRBJ2-1, reads DTGVSQNPRHKITKRGQNVTFRCDPISEHNRLYWYRQTLGQGPEFLTYFQNEAQLEKSRLLSDRFSAERPKGSFSTLEIQRTEQGDSAMYLCASSPIAGGYNEQFFGPGTRLTVL.

This chain links TRBV7-9 with TRBJ1-2; possible D gene TRBD1, 5 bases. V lost 5 bases and J lost 2, with 9 bases in between. The CDR3 spans 13 residues. From germline, CDR1 is SEHNR and CDR2 FQNEAQ (reference sequence). Written as DNA, the CDR3 is TGTGCCAGCAGCGAGACAGTAAACTATGGCTACACCTTC. Translated, it gives CASSETVNYGYTF.

This chain links TRBV28 with TRBJ2-7; the D gene is possibly TRBD2 (6 bases). Germline CDR1 reads MDHEN; CDR2 reads SYDVKM. There are 16 residues in the CDR3. V lost 2 bases and J 4 bases, leaving 18 bases between the germline ends. CDR3 sequence reads: CASSLKLSEGFYEQYF. The CDR3 DNA follows: TGTGCCAGCAGTTTAAAACTCTCGGAGGGGTTTTACGAGCAGTACTTC.

Written as DNA, the CDR3 is TGTGCCAGCAGCGATAGGACAGTCAATCAGCCCCAGCATTTT. Its translation is CASSDRTVNQPQHF. This sequence joins TRBV2 and TRBJ1-5; a weak D match, TRBD1 (6 bases). V was shortened by 6 bases and J by 3 bases, with 12 bases between the two germline ends. This CDR3 has 14 residues. CDR1 SNHLY and CDR2 FYNNEI come from the germline V gene.

J is TRBJ1-1 and V is TRBV28; tentative D call: TRBD1 (5 bases). CDR1 and CDR2 (germline): MDHEN, SYDVKM. The CDR3 has 15 residues. V dropped 5 bases and J dropped 0 bases, with 13 bases sitting between them. The CDR3 is CASSPPTAMNTEAFF. The CDR3 bases are TGTGCCAGCAGTCCGCCGACAGCGATGAACACTGAAGCTTTCTTT. The entire variable domain, with the rest obtained from reference TRBV28 and TRBJ1-1, is as follows: DVKVTQSSRYLVKRTGEKVFLECVQDMDHENMFWYRQDPGLGLRLIYFSYDVKMKEKGDIPEGYSVSREKKERFSLILESASTNQTSMYLCASSPPTAMNTEAFFGQGTRLTVV.

J is TRBJ2-3 and V is TRBV7-6, with 13 bases aligning to TRBD2. The CDR3 is 16 residues long. J was trimmed by 5 bases and V by 1 base; bases with no gene match: 3. CDR1 is SGHVS, CDR2 FNYEAQ, per germline. The CDR3 bases are TGTGCCAGCAGCTTAGTACTAGCGGGAGGGGTAGATACGCAGTATTTT. This codes for CASSLVLAGGVDTQYF. The full variable domain, with the rest looked up from reference TRBV7-6 and TRBJ2-3, is GAGVSQSPRYKVTKRGQDVALRCDPISGHVSLYWYRQALGQGPEFLTYFNYEAQQDKSGLPNDRFSAERPEGSISTLTIQRTEQRDSAMYRCASSLVLAGGVDTQYFGPGTRLTVL.

The table lists this clone with a count of one. The chain recombines TRBV7-6 with TRBJ2-1, with D perhaps matching TRBD2 (5 bases). CDR1 SGHVS and CDR2 FNYEAQ come from the germline V gene. Trimming removed 3 bases from V and 7 bases from J, with 7 bases in between. CDR3 size: 12 residues. The CDR3 DNA sequence: TGTGCCAGCAGCTTCGAGGGAAATGAGCAGTTCTTC. This sequence encodes CASSFEGNEQFF.

This chain connects TRBV2 to TRBJ1-1, with a tentative D call TRBD1 (5 bases). Germline V CDR1 and CDR2: SNHLY, FYNNEI. The V end lost 4 bases, the J end lost 1 base, and 13 bases lay between the germline ends. This CDR3 has 15 residues. CDR3 in DNA: TGTGCCAGCAGTGGAGGCAGGAGGGGGAACACTGAAGCTTTCTTT. Protein sequence: CASSGGRRGNTEAFF.

The J gene is TRBJ2-5, the V gene TRBV6-1; a possible D gene is TRBD2 (5 bases). This CDR3 region has 15 residues. V lost 2 bases and J lost 5, with 15 bases in between. Germline CDR1 MNHNS, CDR2 SASEGT. This CDR3 is CASSENPTGGETQYF. CDR3 DNA: TGTGCCAGCAGTGAAAACCCGACGGGCGGGGAGACCCAGTACTTC.

V is TRBV6-1 and J is TRBJ1-5; no reliable D call. The germline V and J ends were trimmed by 7 bases and 0 bases, with 10 bases remaining between them. The CDR3 loop spans 14 amino acids. Germline CDR1 is MNHNS and CDR2 is SASEGT. CDR3 sequence reads: CASTDGVSNQPQHF. The CDR3 bases are TGTGCCAGCACTGATGGAGTTAGCAATCAGCCCCAGCATTTT.

This clone has just one count. The gene calls are TRBV7-9 and TRBJ2-7; D is ambiguous. Trimming pared 3 bases from V and 5 bases from J, leaving 8 bases between. The V gene's germline CDR1 is SEHNR and CDR2 FQNEAQ (reference sequence). This CDR3 comprises 12 residues. The CDR3 here is CASSFPPNEQYF. The CDR3 bases are TGTGCCAGCAGCTTCCCCCCAAACGAGCAGTACTTC.

The chain couples TRBV10-3 to TRBJ2-2; a possible D gene is TRBD1 (6 bases). The V and J ends lost 3 bases and 0 bases respectively, with 11 bases between them. The germline V gene encodes CDR1 ENHRY and CDR2 SYGVKD. The CDR3 has 16 residues. CDR3 coding DNA: TGTGCCATCAGTGAATACAGGGTAACGAACACCGGGGAGCTGTTTTTT. This codes for CAISEYRVTNTGELFF.